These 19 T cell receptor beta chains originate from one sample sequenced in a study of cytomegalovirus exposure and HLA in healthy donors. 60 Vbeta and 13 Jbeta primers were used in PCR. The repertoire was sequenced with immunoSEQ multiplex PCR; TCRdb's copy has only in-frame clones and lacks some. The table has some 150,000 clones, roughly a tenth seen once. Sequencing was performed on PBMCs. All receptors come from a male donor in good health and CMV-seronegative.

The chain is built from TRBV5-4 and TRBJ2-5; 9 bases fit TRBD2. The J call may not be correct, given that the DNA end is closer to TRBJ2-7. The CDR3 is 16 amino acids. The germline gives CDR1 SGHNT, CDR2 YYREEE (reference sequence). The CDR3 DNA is TGTGCCAGCAGCTTGGTTGGTAGCGGGAGAGGATACGAGCAGTACTTC. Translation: CASSLVGSGRGYEQYF.

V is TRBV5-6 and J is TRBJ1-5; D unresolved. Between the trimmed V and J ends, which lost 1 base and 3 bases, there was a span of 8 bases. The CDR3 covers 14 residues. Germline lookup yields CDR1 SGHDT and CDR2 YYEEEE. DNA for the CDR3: TGTGCCAGCAGCTTGTGGCAGGCCAATCAGCCCCAGCATTTT. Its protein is CASSLWQANQPQHF.

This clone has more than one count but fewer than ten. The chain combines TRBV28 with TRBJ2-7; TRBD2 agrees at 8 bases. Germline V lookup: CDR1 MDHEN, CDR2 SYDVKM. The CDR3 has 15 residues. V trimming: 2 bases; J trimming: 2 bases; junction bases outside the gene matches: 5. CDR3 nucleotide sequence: TGTGCCAGCAGTTTAGGGGTAGCGGGGACCTACGAGCAGTACTTC. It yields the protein CASSLGVAGTYEQYF.

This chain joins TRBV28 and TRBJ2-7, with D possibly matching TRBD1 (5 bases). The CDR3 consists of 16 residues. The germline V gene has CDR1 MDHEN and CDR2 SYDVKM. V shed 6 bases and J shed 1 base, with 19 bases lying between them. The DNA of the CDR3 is TGTGCCAGCAGCCCCCACCCGACAGAGATTTCCTACGAGCAGTACTTC. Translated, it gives CASSPHPTEISYEQYF.

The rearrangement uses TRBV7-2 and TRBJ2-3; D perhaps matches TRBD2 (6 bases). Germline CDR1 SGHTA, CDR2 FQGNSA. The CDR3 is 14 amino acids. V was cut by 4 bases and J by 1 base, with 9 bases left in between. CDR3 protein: CASSSRERTDTQYF. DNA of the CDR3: TGTGCCAGCAGCTCCCGGGAGCGCACAGATACGCAGTATTTT.

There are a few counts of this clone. CDR3 amino acids: CASSADRTSYEQYF. The CDR3 DNA sequence: TGCGCCAGCAGCGCGGACAGAACTTCCTACGAGCAGTACTTC. The chain is built from TRBV4-3 and TRBJ2-7; a weak D match, TRBD1 (6 bases). The CDR3 has 14 residues. Deletions cut 5 bases from V and 1 base from J, with 12 bases between. Germline V CDR1 and CDR2: LGHNA, YSLEER.

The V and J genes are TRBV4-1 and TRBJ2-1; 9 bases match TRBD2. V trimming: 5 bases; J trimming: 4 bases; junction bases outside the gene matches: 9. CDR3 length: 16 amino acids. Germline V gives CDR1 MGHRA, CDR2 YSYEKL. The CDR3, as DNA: TGCGCCAGCAGCTGGAGGGCTAGCGGGGTTTACAATGAGCAGTTCTTC. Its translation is CASSWRASGVYNEQFF.

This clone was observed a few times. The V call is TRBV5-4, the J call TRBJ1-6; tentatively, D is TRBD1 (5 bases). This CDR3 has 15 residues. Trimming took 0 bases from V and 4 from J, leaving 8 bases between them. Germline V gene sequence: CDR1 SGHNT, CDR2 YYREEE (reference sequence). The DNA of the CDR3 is TGTGCCAGCAGCTTGGACAGGTTTTATAATTCACCCCTCCACTTT. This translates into CASSLDRFYNSPLHF.

The DNA for the CDR3 is TGTGCCAGCAGTGAAGTGGTCTCGGGCAATCAGCCCCAGCATTTT. It codes for CASSEVVSGNQPQHF. This chain links TRBV2 with TRBJ1-5; unclear D gene. Germline V CDR1 and CDR2: SNHLY, FYNNEI. The V gene lost 1 base and the J gene lost 2 bases, with 9 bases spanning the gap. The CDR3 totals 15 residues. Full variable domain (remainder filled in from reference TRBV2 and TRBJ1-5): EPEVTQTPSHQVTQMGQEVILRCVPISNHLYFYWYRQILGQKVEFLVSFYNNEISEKSEIFDDQFSVERPDGSNFTLKIRSTKLEDSAMYFCASSEVVSGNQPQHFGDGTRLSIL.

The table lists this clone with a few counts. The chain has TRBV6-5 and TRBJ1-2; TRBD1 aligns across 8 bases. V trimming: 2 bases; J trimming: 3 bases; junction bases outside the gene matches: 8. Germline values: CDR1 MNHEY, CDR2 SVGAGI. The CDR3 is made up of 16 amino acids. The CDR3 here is CASSYVSGGADYGYTF. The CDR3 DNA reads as TGTGCCAGCAGTTACGTATCAGGGGGCGCCGACTATGGCTACACCTTC.

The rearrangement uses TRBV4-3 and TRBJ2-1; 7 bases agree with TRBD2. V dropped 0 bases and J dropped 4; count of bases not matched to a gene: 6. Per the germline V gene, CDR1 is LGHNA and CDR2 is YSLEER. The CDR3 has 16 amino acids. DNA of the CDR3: TGCGCCAGCAGCCAAGATAAGAGCGGGAATTACAATGAGCAGTTCTTC. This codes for CASSQDKSGNYNEQFF.

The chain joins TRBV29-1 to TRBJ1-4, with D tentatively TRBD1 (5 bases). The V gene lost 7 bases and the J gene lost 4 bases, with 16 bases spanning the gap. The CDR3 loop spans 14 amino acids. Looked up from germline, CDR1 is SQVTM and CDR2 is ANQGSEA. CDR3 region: CSARSGGINEKLFF. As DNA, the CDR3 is TGCAGCGCCCGGTCGGGGGGAATTAATGAAAAACTGTTTTTT.

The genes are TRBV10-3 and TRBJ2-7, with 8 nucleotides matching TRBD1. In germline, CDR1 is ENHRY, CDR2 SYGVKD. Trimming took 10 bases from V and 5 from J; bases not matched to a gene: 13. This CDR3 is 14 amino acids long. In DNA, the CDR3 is TGTGCCAGCAATCCAACGGGACAGGCCCACGAGCAGTACTTC. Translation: CASNPTGQAHEQYF.

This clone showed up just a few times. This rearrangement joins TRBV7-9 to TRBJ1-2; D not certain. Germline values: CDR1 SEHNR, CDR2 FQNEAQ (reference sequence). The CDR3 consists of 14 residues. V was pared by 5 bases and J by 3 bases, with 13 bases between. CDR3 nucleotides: TGTGCCAGCAGCCCCCCCGCGGAGTACTATGGCTACACCTTC. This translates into CASSPPAEYYGYTF.

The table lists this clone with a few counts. The CDR3 bases are TGTGCCAGCAGCTCGGCGGGGAAGGGCTACACCTTC. Residues: CASSSAGKGYTF. J is TRBJ1-2 and V is TRBV5-4, with unresolved D. The V gene lost 3 bases and the J gene lost 8 bases, with 11 bases spanning the gap. This CDR3 region has 12 residues. From germline, CDR1 is SGHNT and CDR2 YYREEE (reference sequence). Together with reference TRBV5-4 and TRBJ1-2, the CDR3 gives the full variable domain: ETGVTQSPTHLIKTRGQQVTLRCSSQSGHNTVSWYQQALGQGPQFIFQYYREEENGRGNFPPRFSGLQFPNYSSELNVNALELDDSALYLCASSSAGKGYTFGSGTRLTVV.

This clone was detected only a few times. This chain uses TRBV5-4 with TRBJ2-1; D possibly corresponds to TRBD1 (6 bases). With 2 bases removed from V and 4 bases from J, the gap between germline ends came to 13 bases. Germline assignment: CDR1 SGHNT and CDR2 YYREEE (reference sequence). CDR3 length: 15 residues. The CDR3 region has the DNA TGTGCCAGCAGCTTAATTGGGACACCTTACAATGAGCAGTTCTTC. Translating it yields CASSLIGTPYNEQFF. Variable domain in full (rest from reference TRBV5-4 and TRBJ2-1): ETGVTQSPTHLIKTRGQQVTLRCSSQSGHNTVSWYQQALGQGPQFIFQYYREEENGRGNFPPRFSGLQFPNYSSELNVNALELDDSALYLCASSLIGTPYNEQFFGPGTRLTVL.

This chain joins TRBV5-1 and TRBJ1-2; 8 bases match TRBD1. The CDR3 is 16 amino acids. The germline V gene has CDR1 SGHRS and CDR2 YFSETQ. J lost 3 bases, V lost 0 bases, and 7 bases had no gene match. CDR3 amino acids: CASSLAPGGADYGYTF. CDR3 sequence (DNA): TGCGCCAGCAGCTTGGCGCCAGGGGGCGCGGACTATGGCTACACCTTC. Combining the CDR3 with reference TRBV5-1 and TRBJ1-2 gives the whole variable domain KAGVTQTPRYLIKTRGQQVTLSCSPISGHRSVSWYQQTPGQGLQFLFEYFSETQRNKGNFPGRFSGRQFSNSRSEMNVSTLELGDSALYLCASSLAPGGADYGYTFGSGTRLTVV.

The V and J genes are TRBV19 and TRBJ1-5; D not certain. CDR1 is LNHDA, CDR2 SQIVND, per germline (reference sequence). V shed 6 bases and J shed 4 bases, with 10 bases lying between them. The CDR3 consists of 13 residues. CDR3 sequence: CASSWTGNQPQHF. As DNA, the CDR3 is TGTGCCAGTAGCTGGACTGGGAATCAGCCCCAGCATTTT. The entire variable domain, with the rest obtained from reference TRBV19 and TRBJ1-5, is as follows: DGGITQSPKYLFRKEGQNVTLSCEQNLNHDAMYWYRQDPGQGLRLIYYSQIVNDFQKGDIAEGYSVSREKKESFPLTVTSAQKNPTAFYLCASSWTGNQPQHFGDGTRLSIL.

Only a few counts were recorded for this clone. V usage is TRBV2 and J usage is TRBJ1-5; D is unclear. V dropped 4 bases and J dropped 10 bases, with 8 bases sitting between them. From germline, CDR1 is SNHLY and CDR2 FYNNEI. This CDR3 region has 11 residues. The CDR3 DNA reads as TGTGCCAGCAGTGGGAGGGAACCCCAGCATTTT. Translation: CASSGREPQHF.